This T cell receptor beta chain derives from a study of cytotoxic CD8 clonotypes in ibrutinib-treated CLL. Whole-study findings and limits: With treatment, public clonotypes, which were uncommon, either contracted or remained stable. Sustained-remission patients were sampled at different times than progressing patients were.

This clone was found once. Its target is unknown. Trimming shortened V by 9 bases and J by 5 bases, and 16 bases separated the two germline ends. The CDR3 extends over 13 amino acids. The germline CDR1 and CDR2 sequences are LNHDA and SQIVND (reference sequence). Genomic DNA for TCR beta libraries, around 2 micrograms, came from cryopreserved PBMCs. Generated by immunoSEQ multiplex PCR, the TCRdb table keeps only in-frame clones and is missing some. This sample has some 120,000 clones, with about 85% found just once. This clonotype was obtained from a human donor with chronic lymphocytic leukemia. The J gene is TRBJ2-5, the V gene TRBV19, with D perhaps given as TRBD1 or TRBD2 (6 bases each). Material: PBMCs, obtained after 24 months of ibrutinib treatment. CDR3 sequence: CASASGAWETQYF. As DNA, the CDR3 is TGTGCCAGCGCCTCGGGGGCTTGGGAGACCCAGTACTTC.